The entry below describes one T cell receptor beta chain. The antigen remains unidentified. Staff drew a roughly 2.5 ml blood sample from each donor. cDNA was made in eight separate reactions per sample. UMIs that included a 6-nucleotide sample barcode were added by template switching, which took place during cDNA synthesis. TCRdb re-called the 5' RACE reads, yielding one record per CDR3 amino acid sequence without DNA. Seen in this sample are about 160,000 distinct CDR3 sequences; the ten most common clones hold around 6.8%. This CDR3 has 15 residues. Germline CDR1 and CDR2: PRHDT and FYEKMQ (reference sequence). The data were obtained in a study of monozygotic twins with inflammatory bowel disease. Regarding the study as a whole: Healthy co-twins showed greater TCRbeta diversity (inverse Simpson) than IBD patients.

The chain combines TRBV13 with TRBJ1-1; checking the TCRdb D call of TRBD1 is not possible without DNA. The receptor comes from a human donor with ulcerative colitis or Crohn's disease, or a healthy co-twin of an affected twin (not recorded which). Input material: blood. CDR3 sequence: CASSPIRGWGTEAFF.